Given below is one T cell receptor (beta chain) in context. Its target is not known. This sample was taken from a study of T-cell memory formation after mild COVID-19. General study results and limits: Contracting clones, day 15 to 85, had balanced CD4/CD8, and later expanders favored CD4+. The finding that pre-infection memory included some responding clones suggested that cross-reactive memory joined. For second-wave clones that peaked at day 37, SARS-CoV-2 specificity went unverified.

V was pared by 2 bases and J by 0 bases, with 13 bases between. The CDR3 runs 15 residues. The germline V gene has CDR1 DFQATT and CDR2 SNEGSKA (reference sequence). After 5'RACE with constant-segment primers, TCR alpha and TCR beta cDNA libraries carrying sample barcodes and UMIs were obtained. TCRdb redid the calling of the 5' RACE reads with MiXCR, one entry per CDR3 protein. The table lists some 40,000 distinct CDR3 sequences, roughly 9.8% of them singletons. The specimen sequenced was PBMCs or a T cell subset sorted from them (not recorded which). The V and J genes are TRBV20-1 and TRBJ1-1; possibly TRBD1 for D (5 bases). This TCR derives from an adult woman who had mild COVID-19 (a few samples of this study predate the infection). Cell type and time point are not known. The CDR3 nucleotides are TGCAGTGCTAGACCCCATGGGGGAGTGAACACTGAAGCTTTCTTT. It yields the protein CSARPHGGVNTEAFF.